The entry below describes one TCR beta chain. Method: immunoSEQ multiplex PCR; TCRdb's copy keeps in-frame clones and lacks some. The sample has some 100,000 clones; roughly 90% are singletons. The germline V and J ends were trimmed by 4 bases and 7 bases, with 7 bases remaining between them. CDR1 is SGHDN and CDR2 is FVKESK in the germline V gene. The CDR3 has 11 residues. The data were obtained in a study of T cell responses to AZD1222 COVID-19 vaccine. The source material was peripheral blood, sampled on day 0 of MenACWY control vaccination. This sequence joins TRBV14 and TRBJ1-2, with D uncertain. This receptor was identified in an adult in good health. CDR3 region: CASSPQVGYTF. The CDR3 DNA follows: TGTGCCAGCAGCCCTCAGGTTGGCTACACCTTC.